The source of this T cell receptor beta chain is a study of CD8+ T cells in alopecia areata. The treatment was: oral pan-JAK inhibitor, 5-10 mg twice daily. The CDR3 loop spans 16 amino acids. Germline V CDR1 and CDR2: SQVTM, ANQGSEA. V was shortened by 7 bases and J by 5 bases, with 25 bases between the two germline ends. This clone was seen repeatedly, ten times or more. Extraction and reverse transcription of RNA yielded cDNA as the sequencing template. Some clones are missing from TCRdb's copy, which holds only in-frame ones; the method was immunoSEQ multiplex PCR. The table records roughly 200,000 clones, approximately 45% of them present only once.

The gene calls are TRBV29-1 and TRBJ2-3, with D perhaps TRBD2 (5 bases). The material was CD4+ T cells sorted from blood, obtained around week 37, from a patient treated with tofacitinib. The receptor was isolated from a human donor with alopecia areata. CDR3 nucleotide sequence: TGCAGCGCCGGACGTAGCGCGACTGAGATGGGAGATACGCAGTATTTT. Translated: CSAGRSATEMGDTQYF.